This TCR beta chain is drawn from a study of Graves' ophthalmopathy and Graves' hyperthyroidism. The overall study: The collection of peripheral blood took place at initial diagnosis, before any treatment. Findings and limits, study-wide: In blood, most expanded thyroid clonotypes above 0.001 frequency were also detected.

Moderate-to-severe activity, with CAS ≥3, NOSPECS ≥4 and duration under 3 months, characterized the donors with ophthalmopathy. Lactation, pregnancy, uncontrolled infections and other autoimmune diseases were all grounds for excluding patients. The V segment lost 4 bases and the J segment 0 bases; nucleotides outside the gene matches: 9. Per germline, CDR1 SGHDN and CDR2 FVKESK. The CDR3 length is 18 residues. Scientists amplified the TCR beta CDR3 regions from RNA transcripts. An initial RT-PCR round employing HTBI primers preceded a second-round multiplex PCR. TCRdb re-called the multiplex PCR reads through MiXCR, storing one row per CDR3 protein. The table has 660,000 or so distinct CDR3 sequences, just over 40% seen once. This clonotype was counted ten times or more. As yet, its antigen is unknown.

The clonotype originates from an adult man with Graves' ophthalmopathy. The chain uses TRBV14 and TRBJ2-6, with 7 bases fitting TRBD1. The sample comprised peripheral blood. The CDR3 sequence: CASSRRLPGGSGANVLTF. CDR3 in DNA: TGTGCCAGCAGCCGGCGCCTCCCAGGGGGCTCTGGGGCCAACGTCCTGACTTTC. The full variable domain, with the rest looked up from reference TRBV14 and TRBJ2-6, is EAGVTQFPSHSVIEKGQTVTLRCDPISGHDNLYWYRRVMGKEIKFLLHFVKESKQDESGMPNNRFLAERTGGTYSTLKVQPAELEDSGVYFCASSRRLPGGSGANVLTFGAGSRLTVL.